Sequencing of this TCR beta chain was carried out in a study of T cells in localized non-small cell lung cancer. The CDR3 runs 14 residues. CDR1 and CDR2 from the germline V gene are MGHDK and SYGVNS. V was cut by 5 bases and J by 8 bases, with 15 bases left in between. Clones were read by immunoSEQ multiplex PCR, and TCRdb kept only the in-frame ones, dropping some. Counted here are 4,500 to 5,000 clones, about 32% occurring once; the ten biggest clones make up over 7%. This sample comprised lung tumor tissue, obtained before any cancer treatment. The receptor was isolated from a woman aged 35-70 years with stage II squamous cell lung carcinoma. The chain couples TRBV25-1 to TRBJ1-4; D possibly corresponds to TRBD1 (5 bases). CDR3 sequence: CASSRQGGTEKLFF. The DNA for the CDR3 is TGTGCCAGCAGTAGGCAGGGAGGTACGGAAAAACTGTTTTTT. The complete variable domain, with remaining parts taken from reference TRBV25-1 and TRBJ1-4, reads EADIYQTPRYLVIGTGKKITLECSQTMGHDKMYWYQQDPGMELHLIHYSYGVNSTEKGDLSSESTVSRIRTEHFPLTLESARPSHTSQYLCASSRQGGTEKLFFGSGTQLSVL.